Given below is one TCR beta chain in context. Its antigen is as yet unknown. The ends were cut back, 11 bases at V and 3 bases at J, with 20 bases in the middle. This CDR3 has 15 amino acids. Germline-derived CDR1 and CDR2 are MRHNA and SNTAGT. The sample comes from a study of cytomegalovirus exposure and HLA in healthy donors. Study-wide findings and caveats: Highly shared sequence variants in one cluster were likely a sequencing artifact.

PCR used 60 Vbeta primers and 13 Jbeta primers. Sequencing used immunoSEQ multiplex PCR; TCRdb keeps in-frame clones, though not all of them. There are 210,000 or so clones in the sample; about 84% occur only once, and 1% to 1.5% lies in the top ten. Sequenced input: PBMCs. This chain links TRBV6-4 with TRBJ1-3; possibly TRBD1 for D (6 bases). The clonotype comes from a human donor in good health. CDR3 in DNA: TGTGCCGGGCGATACAGGGTATGGGGTGGAAACACCATATATTTT. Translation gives CAGRYRVWGGNTIYF.